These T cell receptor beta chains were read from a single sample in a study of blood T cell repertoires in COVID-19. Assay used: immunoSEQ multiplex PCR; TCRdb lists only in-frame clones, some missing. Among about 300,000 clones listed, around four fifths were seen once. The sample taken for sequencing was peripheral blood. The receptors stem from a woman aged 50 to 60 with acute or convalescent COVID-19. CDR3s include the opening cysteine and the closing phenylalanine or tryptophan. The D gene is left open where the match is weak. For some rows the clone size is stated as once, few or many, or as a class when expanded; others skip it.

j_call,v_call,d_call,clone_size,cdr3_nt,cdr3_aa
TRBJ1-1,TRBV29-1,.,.,TGCAGCGTTGACCAAACGATGCTACAGGGCGGCACTGAAGCTTTCTTT,CSVDQTMLQGGTEAFF
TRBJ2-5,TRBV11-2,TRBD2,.,TGTGCCAGCAGCTTGGGACTAGCAGAGACCCAGTACTTC,CASSLGLAETQYF
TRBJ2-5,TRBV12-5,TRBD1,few,TGTGCTAGTGGTTTGGCGAGGACAGGGACAAATGGGACCCAGTACTTC,CASGLARTGTNGTQYF
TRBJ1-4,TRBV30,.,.,TGTGCCTGGGGACCCGGAGGGGAAAAACTGTTTTTT,CAWGPGGEKLFF
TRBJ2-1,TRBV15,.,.,TGTGCCACCACGAGTCGTGGGGGCAGGTCCTACAATGAGCAGTTCTTC,CATTSRGGRSYNEQFF
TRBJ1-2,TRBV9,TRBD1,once,TGTGCCAGCAGCGCCCTCGGGACAGGGGGTGGCTACACCTTC,CASSALGTGGGYTF
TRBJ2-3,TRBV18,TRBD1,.,TGTGCCAGCTCACCATTCGGACAGGGGTCGGGGACAGATACGCAGTATTTT,CASSPFGQGSGTDTQYF
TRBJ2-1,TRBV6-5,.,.,TGTGCCAGCACCCCGGACTCGAAATATGAGCAGTTCTTC,CASTPDSKYEQFF
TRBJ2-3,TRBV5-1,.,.,TGCGCCAGCAGCTTGACGGTAGGCACAGATACGCAGTATTTT,CASSLTVGTDTQYF
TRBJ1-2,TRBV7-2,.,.,TGTGCCAGCAGCTTAGGGTCTTGGCAGGGTGGCTACACCTTC,CASSLGSWQGGYTF
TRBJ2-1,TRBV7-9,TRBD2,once,TGTGCCAGCAGCGTGGGACTAGCGGGAAGGAATGAGCAGTTCTTC,CASSVGLAGRNEQFF
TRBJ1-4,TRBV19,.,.,TGTGCCAGTAGTCAACTCACCGGGGGTAATGAAAAACTGTTTTTT,CASSQLTGGNEKLFF
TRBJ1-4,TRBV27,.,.,TGTGCCAGCAGCCCGACATTAGTTAATGAAAAACTGTTTTTT,CASSPTLVNEKLFF
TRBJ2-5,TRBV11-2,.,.,TGTGCCAGCAGCTTAGTGGTCAGAAAGGAGACCCAGTACTTC,CASSLVVRKETQYF
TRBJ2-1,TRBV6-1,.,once,TGTGCCAGCAGTGAAGCCCGGGCCCCGGCAGGGGACTACAATGAGCAGTTCTTC,CASSEARAPAGDYNEQFF
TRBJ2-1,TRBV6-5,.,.,TGTGCCAGCAAGGCAGGGATTAGGGCCTACAATGAGCAGTTCTTC,CASKAGIRAYNEQFF